Each of the 16 T cell receptor beta chains below was sequenced from the same sample in a study of T cells in Graves' hyperthyroidism and ophthalmopathy. From RNA transcripts, TCR beta CDR3 regions were amplified. The HTBI primer set was used in a first-round RT-PCR of the TCR CDR3. TCRdb ran MiXCR on the multiplex PCR reads and lists one entry per CDR3 protein. The data contain approximately 600,000 distinct CDR3 sequences, roughly 16% of them singletons. Sequencing input: blood. These receptors were taken from a woman younger than 45 with Graves' hyperthyroidism.

At least ten counts were recorded for this clonotype. The chain is built from TRBV7-9 and TRBJ1-1, with D maybe TRBD1 (6 bases). The V end lost 5 bases, the J end lost 2 bases, and 15 bases lay between the germline ends. The CDR3 has 15 residues. Germline V gene sequence: CDR1 SEHNR, CDR2 FQNEAQ (reference sequence). As DNA, the CDR3 is TGTGCCAGCAGCCTCGTCAGGGGCCCTAACACTGAAGCTTTCTTT. Its protein product is CASSLVRGPNTEAFF.

This chain joins TRBV12-3 or TRBV12-4 and TRBJ1-5, with 9 bases identical to TRBD1. The CDR3 extends over 15 amino acids. V trimming: 6 bases; J trimming: 5 bases; junction bases outside the gene matches: 8. The CDR3 DNA reads as TGTGCCAGCAGCCTCGACAGGGGGACGTATCAGCCCCAGCATTTT. Translation: CASSLDRGTYQPQHF.

The table lists this clonotype with a few counts. V and J are TRBV5-4 and TRBJ2-1; 12 nucleotides align to TRBD1. Per the germline V gene, CDR1 is SGHNT and CDR2 is YYREEE (reference sequence). V gave up 4 bases and J gave up 0 bases; unmatched junction bases: 8. This CDR3 has 18 residues. CDR3 sequence reads: CASSEWDRGLSSYNEQFF. CDR3 bases: TGTGCCAGCAGCGAGTGGGACAGGGGGCTGAGCTCCTACAATGAGCAGTTCTTC.

The J gene is TRBJ1-5, the V gene TRBV19; D is undetermined. This CDR3 is built from 17 residues. From germline, CDR1 is LNHDA and CDR2 SQIVND (reference sequence). Trimming removed 3 bases at V and 4 bases at J, with 19 bases between. The CDR3 nucleotides are TGTGCCAGTAGTATTGGGCAGACCATTCTCATGAATCAGCCCCAGCATTTT. It encodes CASSIGQTILMNQPQHF. Drawing the rest from reference TRBV19 and TRBJ1-5, the complete variable domain is DGGITQSPKYLFRKEGQNVTLSCEQNLNHDAMYWYRQDPGQGLRLIYYSQIVNDFQKGDIAEGYSVSREKKESFPLTVTSAQKNPTAFYLCASSIGQTILMNQPQHFGDGTRLSIL.

This clonotype was seen many times. This chain joins TRBV18 and TRBJ1-5; TRBD1 agrees at 8 bases. From germline, CDR1 is KGHSH and CDR2 LQKENI. This CDR3 contains 13 residues. Trimming at V came to 5 bases and at J to 7 bases, leaving 4 bases not matched to a gene. CDR3 sequence reads: CASSDSGGQPQHF. Here the CDR3 DNA reads TGTGCCAGCTCAGATTCAGGGGGCCAGCCCCAGCATTTT.

CDR3 sequence reads: CASSTPTSGSELGDTQYF. The CDR3, as DNA: TGTGCCAGCAGCACCCCGACTAGCGGGAGTGAGTTGGGAGATACGCAGTATTTT. The chain has TRBV7-9 and TRBJ2-3; 12 nucleotides line up with TRBD2. Germline CDR1 reads SEHNR; CDR2 reads FQNEAQ (reference sequence). This CDR3 has 18 residues. The V segment lost 5 bases and the J segment 5 bases; nucleotides outside the gene matches: 14.

J is TRBJ2-5 and V is TRBV24-1; TRBD2 matches 8 bases. The trim removed 1 base at V and 5 bases at J, leaving 8 bases unmatched. Germline V gives CDR1 KGHDR, CDR2 SFDVKD. The CDR3 has 16 residues. The CDR3: CATSDLPRGGRETQYF. In nucleotides, the CDR3 is TGTGCCACCAGTGATTTACCCCGGGGGGGCCGGGAGACCCAGTACTTC.

To note about this clonotype: This may come from a read error, since a much larger clone is one base off. The rearrangement uses TRBV27 and TRBJ1-2; 12 bases map to TRBD1. The CDR3 is 16 amino acids. J was trimmed by 4 bases and V by 6 bases; bases with no gene match: 9. Germline CDR1 reads MNHEY; CDR2 reads SMNVEV (reference sequence). CDR3 nucleotides: TGTGCCAGCAGGGACGGCCGGGACAGGGGGCCCTATGGCTACACCTTC. This codes for CASRDGRDRGPYGYTF.

The CDR3 here is CSVFRDRRSYEQFF. DNA for the CDR3: TGCAGCGTTTTCCGGGACAGGCGTTCCTATGAGCAGTTCTTC. The gene calls are TRBV29-1 and TRBJ2-1; 8 bases agree with TRBD1. Germline V lookup: CDR1 SQVTM, CDR2 ANQGSEA. The CDR3 totals 14 residues. V lost 5 bases, J lost 8 bases, and 11 bases stayed unmatched.

This chain joins TRBV2 and TRBJ2-3; TRBD2 matches 10 bases. Germline assignment: CDR1 SNHLY and CDR2 FYNNEI. The V gene end was trimmed by 6 bases and the J gene end by 4 bases; junction bases not matched to a gene: 10. CDR3 length: 16 amino acids. The CDR3 is CASRGILAGESDTQYF. CDR3 bases: TGTGCCAGCAGGGGTATTCTAGCGGGAGAATCAGATACGCAGTATTTT.

The chain links TRBV24-1 to TRBJ2-2; the D gene is possibly TRBD1 (6 bases). Trimming pared 9 bases from V and 1 base from J, leaving 14 bases between. The CDR3 is 15 residues long. Germline CDR1 is KGHDR and CDR2 is SFDVKD. As DNA, the CDR3 is TGTGCCACCGCCCCCACGACAGGGAACACCGGGGAGCTGTTTTTT. It encodes CATAPTTGNTGELFF.

The table lists this clonotype with a few counts. The genes are TRBV4-2 and TRBJ1-2; TRBD1 matches 7 bases. Germline V CDR1 and CDR2: LGHNA, YNFKEQ. The junction had 8 bases not matched to a gene; V was cut back by 3 bases and J by 4 bases. This CDR3 contains 15 residues. CDR3 amino acids: CASSHTGQASYGYTF. The CDR3 DNA sequence: TGTGCCAGCAGCCACACCGGACAGGCGAGCTATGGCTACACCTTC.

This clonotype was counted at least ten times. V is TRBV15 and J is TRBJ2-5, with D perhaps TRBD1 or TRBD2 (5 bases each). The CDR3 runs to 16 residues. Germline values: CDR1 LNHNV, CDR2 YYDKDF (reference sequence). V lost 2 bases to trimming and J lost 2 bases, with 15 bases between them. This CDR3 reads CATSRIRGPWQETQYF. CDR3 nucleotides: TGTGCCACCAGCAGAATTAGGGGACCGTGGCAAGAGACCCAGTACTTC.

The chain couples TRBV5-6 to TRBJ2-7; D unclear. Trimming took off 4 bases at V and 3 bases at J, with 11 bases between the two ends. Germline V gives CDR1 SGHDT, CDR2 YYEEEE. This CDR3 comprises 13 residues. The chain's CDR3 is CASSPASIYEQYF. The DNA for the CDR3 is TGTGCCAGCAGCCCGGCCTCTATCTACGAGCAGTACTTC.

The rearrangement uses TRBV29-1 and TRBJ1-4; D is uncertain. With 4 bases removed from V and 4 bases from J, the gap between germline ends came to 4 bases. The CDR3 is made up of 11 amino acids. Looked up from germline, CDR1 is SQVTM and CDR2 is ANQGSEA. The CDR3 bases are TGCAGCGTTGTTGATAATGAAAAACTGTTTTTT. Residues: CSVVDNEKLFF.

This clonotype came up many times. The chain recombines TRBV27 with TRBJ1-1; D not certain. The CDR3 is 14 residues long. V dropped 3 bases and J dropped 5 bases, with 13 bases sitting between them. In germline, CDR1 is MNHEY, CDR2 SMNVEV (reference sequence). CDR3 amino acids: CASSLGVLGTEAFF. The CDR3 nucleotides are TGTGCCAGCAGTTTGGGTGTCCTGGGGACTGAAGCTTTCTTT.